This T cell receptor (beta chain) was obtained from a study of shared clonotypes between healthy human individuals. Broader study findings: Shared clonotypes: roughly 4.5% naive CD4, around 4% naive CD8, 2.3% memory CD4, about 0.4% memory CD8. Among the subsets, naive ones generally showed larger estimated richness than memory ones.

With respect to this clone: The antigen is unknown.

This CDR3 spans 15 amino acids. V dropped 1 base and J dropped 0 bases, with 6 bases sitting between them. Germline V gene lookup returns CDR1 LNHNV and CDR2 YYDKDF (reference sequence). Data came from immunoSEQ multiplex PCR; TCRdb stores just in-frame clones and leaves some out. The sample records about 1.1 million clones, approximately 80% being singletons. Sequenced input: memory CD4+ T cells from PBMCs. Sample subset: CD45RA-negative fraction. The chain combines TRBV15 with TRBJ1-4, with no clear D. This clonotype was obtained from a man younger than 35 in good health. Some clones in this sample may be carry-over from other donors' samples. The CDR3 is CATSRAVATNEKLFF. CDR3 sequence (DNA): TGTGCCACCAGCAGAGCGGTCGCAACTAATGAAAAACTGTTTTTT.